The clone carrying this TCR beta chain came up many times. Its antigen is unidentified. The data belong to a study of neurological immune-mediated disorders. Study conclusions and caveats: Patients with HTLV-1-associated myelopathy showed the most TCR clonal expansion. Those with multiple sclerosis showed the least, falling below healthy controls.

CDR1 and CDR2 from the germline V gene are SGHVS and FNYEAQ. The CDR3 consists of 16 residues. Deletions cut 3 bases from V and 3 bases from J, with 12 bases between. As for the cDNA, it was generated by 5'RACE with 10-nucleotide random UMIs. TCRdb reprocessed the 5' RACE reads with MiXCR, giving one entry per CDR3 protein. Altogether 64,000 or so distinct CDR3 sequences are present, roughly 10% being singletons, with the ten largest covering 8.5% to 10%. As for time point: longitudinal time-point 1 (baseline). Maryland, USA blood bank volunteers served as healthy controls. The TCR comes from a man aged 25 to 40 in good health. Sequencing used PBMCs. The V and J genes are TRBV7-6 and TRBJ2-6; D is possibly TRBD1 (7 bases). The CDR3 nucleotides are TGTGCCAGCAGCTTGAGTCAGGGGGGTGGGGCCAACGTCCTGACTTTC. This codes for CASSLSQGGGANVLTF. The full variable domain, completed using reference TRBV7-6 and TRBJ2-6, is GAGVSQSPRYKVTKRGQDVALRCDPISGHVSLYWYRQALGQGPEFLTYFNYEAQQDKSGLPNDRFSAERPEGSISTLTIQRTEQRDSAMYRCASSLSQGGGANVLTFGAGSRLTVL.